This paragraph covers one TCR beta chain sequence. The antigen remains undetermined. These data originate in a study of shared clonotypes between healthy human individuals. Whole-study results and caveats: Large depth notwithstanding, sorted-subset sequencing proved incomplete by rarefaction. For naive CD4 cells, approximately 5% of clonotypes were shared across a few donors.

TCRdb's table, derived via immunoSEQ multiplex PCR, lists solely in-frame clones and lacks some. The table has roughly 1,100,000 clones, about 74% seen once. Germline V lookup: CDR1 SGHAT, CDR2 FQNNGV. The CDR3 is 15 residues long. V was trimmed by 0 bases and J by 5 bases, leaving 14 bases between them. Material for sequencing was memory CD4+ T cells sorted from blood. Subset in this sample: CD45RA-negative fraction. This TCR came from a man aged 18 to 30 in good health. The V gene is TRBV11-2, the J gene TRBJ2-7; D tentatively fits TRBD1 or TRBD2 (5 bases each). CDR3 DNA: TGTGCCAGCAGCTTAGAATTGGCAGGGAGCCACGAGCAGTACTTC. It specifies CASSLELAGSHEQYF.